Each of the 25 T cell receptor beta chains below was sequenced from the same sample in a study of OX40 agonist ivuxolimab in advanced cancers. Sequencing used immunoSEQ multiplex PCR; TCRdb keeps in-frame clones, though not all of them. The sample lists tens of thousands of clones, about 86% occurring once. The sequencing here drew on CD4+ or CD8+ T cells sorted from blood, taken in a trial of the OX40 agonist ivuxolimab. The receptors come from an adult with an advanced solid tumor such as melanoma, head and neck, liver or kidney cancer.

About this clone: The sample holds other DNA sequences that translate to the same CDR3. The V gene is TRBV2, the J gene TRBJ2-5, with 9 positions matching TRBD1. J lost 5 bases, V lost 6 bases, and 10 bases had no gene match. The CDR3 contains 15 residues. Germline-derived CDR1 and CDR2 are SNHLY and FYNNEI. CDR3 residues: CASRDRGYSQETQYF. Here the CDR3 DNA reads TGTGCCAGCAGGGACAGGGGATATTCTCAGGAGACCCAGTACTTC.

CDR3 nucleotides: TGTGCCAGTAGTACGACAGTGAACACTGAAGCTTTCTTT. The encoded protein is CASSTTVNTEAFF. J is TRBJ1-1 and V is TRBV19, with a tentative D call TRBD1 (5 bases). This CDR3 is built from 13 residues. Germline CDR1 reads LNHDA; CDR2 reads SQIVND (reference sequence). The germline V and J ends were trimmed by 4 bases and 0 bases, with 6 bases remaining between them. Looking up the rest from reference TRBV19 and TRBJ1-1 gives the full variable domain: DGGITQSPKYLFRKEGQNVTLSCEQNLNHDAMYWYRQDPGQGLRLIYYSQIVNDFQKGDIAEGYSVSREKKESFPLTVTSAQKNPTAFYLCASSTTVNTEAFFGQGTRLTVV.

This clone has just a few counts. The V and J genes are TRBV2 and TRBJ1-6; D gene uncertain. V was cut by 8 bases and J by 0 bases, with 11 bases left in between. The germline gives CDR1 SNHLY, CDR2 FYNNEI. The CDR3 consists of 15 residues. The CDR3 protein is CASSGANSYNSPLHF. CDR3 nucleotides: TGTGCCAGCTCGGGCGCAAACTCCTATAATTCACCCCTCCACTTT.

Regarding this clone: A read error may produce the germline difference seen at one junction end. This chain joins TRBV14 and TRBJ1-1; no reliable D call. Germline V gives CDR1 SGHDN, CDR2 FVKESK. The CDR3 spans 13 residues. For the CDR3, the DNA is TGTGCCAGCAGCCAAGAGGTTAGGGCTGAAGCTTCCTTT. Amino acid sequence: CASSQEVRAEASF.

The chain links TRBV19 to TRBJ1-2; D is ambiguous. This CDR3 is built from 15 residues. The germline V gene encodes CDR1 LNHDA and CDR2 SQIVND (reference sequence). Trimming removed 1 base from V and 6 bases from J, with 15 bases in between. DNA for the CDR3: TGTGCCAGTAGTATAGCGGCCAGAAGACACGATGGCTACACCTTC. Translated: CASSIAARRHDGYTF.

Of note for this clone: This sample also contains other DNA sequences that code for the same CDR3. V gene TRBV30 combines with J gene TRBJ1-5; D call uncertain. V was clipped by 0 bases and J by 2 bases, with 5 bases between them. The CDR3 consists of 13 residues. CDR1 and CDR2 (germline): GTSNPN, SVGIG (reference sequence). As DNA, the CDR3 is TGTGCCTGGAGTGTACAAGGCAATCAGCCCCAGCATTTT. Its protein is CAWSVQGNQPQHF.

The gene calls are TRBV7-3 and TRBJ2-7; perhaps TRBD1 as D (5 bases). V was shortened by 5 bases and J by 2 bases, with 16 bases between the two germline ends. This CDR3 is 15 amino acids long. Germline V CDR1 and CDR2: SGHTA, FQGTGA. CDR3 sequence reads: CASSTHRGTPYEQYF. The CDR3 bases are TGTGCCAGCAGCACCCATAGGGGAACCCCCTACGAGCAGTACTTC.

The chain links TRBV5-1 to TRBJ2-5, with a tentative D call TRBD1 (6 bases). V was trimmed by 6 bases and J by 4 bases, leaving 16 bases between them. The CDR3 runs 14 residues. The germline V gene has CDR1 SGHRS and CDR2 YFSETQ. Written as DNA, the CDR3 is TGCGCCAGCACCTCAGGAAGGGGGAGAGAGACCCAGTACTTC. Its translation is CASTSGRGRETQYF.

The chain employs TRBV5-6 and TRBJ1-2; D might be TRBD1 (6 bases). Trimming removed 3 bases from V and 4 bases from J, with 13 bases in between. There are 14 residues in the CDR3. Germline values: CDR1 SGHDT, CDR2 YYEEEE. This CDR3 reads CASSSSGEVYGYTF. The CDR3 bases are TGTGCCAGCAGCTCGTCAGGGGAAGTCTATGGCTACACCTTC.

The gene calls are TRBV7-2 and TRBJ2-2; D might be TRBD1 (7 bases). Germline-derived CDR1 and CDR2 are SGHTA and FQGNSA. This CDR3 spans 15 amino acids. V dropped 3 bases and J dropped 4 bases, with 12 bases sitting between them. Here the CDR3 reads CASSFQGGGTGELFF. The DNA for the CDR3 is TGTGCCAGCAGCTTTCAGGGGGGCGGCACCGGGGAGCTGTTTTTT.

This clone was recorded only once. The gene calls are TRBV15 and TRBJ2-7, with 7 bases lining up with TRBD1. The CDR3 is made up of 15 amino acids. V dropped 3 bases and J dropped 2; count of bases not matched to a gene: 7. Germline V gene sequence: CDR1 LNHNV, CDR2 YYDKDF (reference sequence). CDR3 sequence: CATSRLGQQTYEQYF. The CDR3 DNA follows: TGTGCCACCAGCAGGTTGGGACAGCAAACCTACGAGCAGTACTTC.

The chain employs TRBV28 and TRBJ2-5; D uncertain. CDR3 size: 16 residues. Trimming took 6 bases from V and 4 from J, leaving 21 bases between them. CDR1 and CDR2 (germline): MDHEN, SYDVKM. DNA for the CDR3: TGTGCCAGCAGACCAGATTCACCTCTAACGGCAGAGACCCAGTACTTC. Protein: CASRPDSPLTAETQYF.

A few counts support this clone. The gene calls are TRBV2 and TRBJ2-7; TRBD2 matches 7 bases. This CDR3 is 14 amino acids long. The germline gives CDR1 SNHLY, CDR2 FYNNEI. The J segment lost 7 bases and the V segment lost 3 bases, leaving 9 bases of the junction unmatched. In DNA, the CDR3 is TGTGCCAGCAGTGAGAGTAGCGGGTCGCAAGAGCAGTACTTC. Translated: CASSESSGSQEQYF.

The rearrangement joins TRBV13 to TRBJ1-2; D might be TRBD1 (6 bases). CDR3 length: 13 amino acids. V was shortened by 7 bases and J by 7 bases, with 16 bases between the two germline ends. Germline loops: CDR1 PRHDT, CDR2 FYEKMQ (reference sequence). The CDR3 DNA reads TGTGCCAGCATTCCGTGGGGGGCAGGTGGCTACACCTTC. It specifies CASIPWGAGGYTF.

The CDR3 spells CAWSSLRLDTEAFF. CDR3 coding DNA: TGTGCCTGGAGCTCCTTGCGCTTGGACACTGAAGCTTTCTTT. The rearrangement joins TRBV30 to TRBJ1-1; D is undetermined. The V gene lost 3 bases and the J gene lost 3 bases, with 14 bases spanning the gap. This CDR3 has 14 amino acids. The germline V gene has CDR1 GTSNPN and CDR2 SVGIG (reference sequence). Drawing the rest from reference TRBV30 and TRBJ1-1, the complete variable domain is SQTIHQWPATLVQPVGSPLSLECTVEGTSNPNLYWYRQAAGRGLQLLFYSVGIGQISSEVPQNLSASRPQDRQFILSSKKLLLSDSGFYLCAWSSLRLDTEAFFGQGTRLTVV.

V and J are TRBV6-6 and TRBJ2-2, with a weak D call TRBD2 (5 bases). The CDR3 totals 14 residues. Germline lookup yields CDR1 MNHNY and CDR2 SVGAGI (reference sequence). V lost 6 bases and J 2 bases, leaving 10 bases between the germline ends. The CDR3 loop reads CASSRRPNTGELFF. CDR3 sequence (DNA): TGTGCCAGCAGCAGGAGGCCTAACACCGGGGAGCTGTTTTTT.

A single count supports this clone. This chain connects TRBV25-1 to TRBJ1-1; 8 nucleotides line up with TRBD1. Germline values: CDR1 MGHDK, CDR2 SYGVNS. This CDR3 region has 15 residues. J lost 3 bases, V lost 4 bases, and 7 bases had no gene match. The CDR3 sequence is CASSVPDRADTEAFF. CDR3 DNA sequence: TGTGCCAGCAGTGTGCCGGACAGGGCTGACACTGAAGCTTTCTTT. Based on the CDR3 plus reference TRBV25-1 and TRBJ1-1, the full variable domain is EADIYQTPRYLVIGTGKKITLECSQTMGHDKMYWYQQDPGMELHLIHYSYGVNSTEKGDLSSESTVSRIRTEHFPLTLESARPSHTSQYLCASSVPDRADTEAFFGQGTRLTVV.

The chain is built from TRBV10-2 and TRBJ2-1, with 8 bases lining up with TRBD2. From germline, CDR1 is WSHSY and CDR2 SAAADI. J gave up 6 bases and V 4 bases, and 11 bases lay outside the gene matches. The CDR3 spans 16 residues. The CDR3 sequence: CASSGLSGRGINEQFF. CDR3 nucleotide sequence: TGCGCCAGCAGTGGGCTAAGCGGGAGAGGGATCAATGAGCAGTTCTTC.

The chain uses TRBV5-4 and TRBJ2-5, with D perhaps TRBD2 (6 bases). CDR3 size: 16 residues. V was trimmed by 4 bases and J by 1 base, leaving 17 bases between them. Germline-derived CDR1 and CDR2 are SGHNT and YYREEE (reference sequence). As DNA, the CDR3 is TGTGCCAGCAGCGTAAGAGGGAGGCAAACCCAAGAGACCCAGTACTTC. Protein sequence: CASSVRGRQTQETQYF. The full variable domain, completed using reference TRBV5-4 and TRBJ2-5, is ETGVTQSPTHLIKTRGQQVTLRCSSQSGHNTVSWYQQALGQGPQFIFQYYREEENGRGNFPPRFSGLQFPNYSSELNVNALELDDSALYLCASSVRGRQTQETQYFGPGTRLLVL.

The CDR3 bases are TGTGCCGCAAGCGTAGGGCAGACCTACGAGCAGTACTTC. Residues: CAASVGQTYEQYF. The chain combines TRBV6-6 with TRBJ2-7; D call uncertain. V was clipped by 11 bases and J by 2 bases, with 16 bases between them. The CDR3 is made up of 13 amino acids. CDR1 and CDR2 (germline): MNHNY, SVGAGI (reference sequence).

This chain links TRBV2 with TRBJ2-6, with 7 bases aligning to TRBD1. The germline gives CDR1 SNHLY, CDR2 FYNNEI. V trimming: 6 bases; J trimming: 0 bases; junction bases outside the gene matches: 11. The CDR3 consists of 18 residues. CDR3 nucleotides: TGTGCCAGCAGCGATAGCAGGGGGAAGGGCTCTGGGGCCAACGTCCTGACTTTC. Protein sequence: CASSDSRGKGSGANVLTF.

The chain employs TRBV2 and TRBJ1-1, with 7 bases that match TRBD1. The CDR3 totals 12 residues. J was trimmed by 6 bases and V by 7 bases; bases with no gene match: 5. Germline V gene data show CDR1 as SNHLY and CDR2 as FYNNEI. DNA for the CDR3: TGTGCCAGCACCAGGGACAGCCCTGAAGCTTTCTTT. It is translated as CASTRDSPEAFF.

The CDR3 sequence is CAISERQGDYNEQFF. The CDR3 DNA reads as TGTGCCATCAGTGAGCGGCAGGGAGACTACAATGAGCAGTTCTTC. The gene calls are TRBV10-3 and TRBJ2-1, with D possibly being TRBD1 or TRBD2 (5 bases each). V lost 2 bases, J lost 3 bases, and 11 bases lay in between. Germline-derived CDR1 and CDR2 are ENHRY and SYGVKD. The CDR3 length is 15 residues.

The rearrangement links TRBV18 to TRBJ2-1, with D possibly matching TRBD2 (5 bases). Per germline, CDR1 KGHSH and CDR2 LQKENI. This CDR3 comprises 17 residues. Between the trimmed V and J ends, which lost 0 bases and 0 bases, there was a span of 12 bases. The CDR3: CASSPPKAASSYNEQFF. The CDR3 DNA reads as TGTGCCAGCTCACCACCTAAAGCGGCCAGCTCCTACAATGAGCAGTTCTTC.

The J gene is TRBJ1-1, the V gene TRBV5-4; possible D gene TRBD1, 5 bases. CDR1 and CDR2 from the germline V gene are SGHNT and YYREEE (reference sequence). V was shortened by 4 bases and J by 2 bases, with 12 bases between the two germline ends. The length of the CDR3 is 14 residues. The CDR3 spells CASSQDRGNTEAFF. The CDR3 region has the DNA TGTGCCAGCAGCCAAGATAGGGGAAACACTGAAGCTTTCTTT.